These T cell receptor beta chains were read from a single sample in a study of T cells in tumors after PD-1 blockade. The protocol was immunoSEQ multiplex PCR, while the TCRdb copy is restricted to in-frame clones and leaves out a portion. The sample lists around 2,500 clones; 69% were seen once. The sample in question was tumor tissue, obtained after anti-PD-1 treatment. These receptors all stem from a human donor with basal cell carcinoma. Each CDR3 is given with its conserved first and last residue. Each record gives: J gene, V gene, clone size, D gene, CDR3 protein, CDR3 DNA. D genes are given only for firm matches. Part of the rows lack a size; the others show once, few, many or a class for expanded clones.

TRBJ2-2 | TRBV9 | NA | TRBD1 | CASRGQGAWELFF | TGTGCCAGCAGGGGACAGGGGGCGTGGGAGCTGTTTTTT
TRBJ1-1 | TRBV6-5 | few | NA | CASRTGLLNTEAFF | TGTGCCAGCAGGACGGGACTCCTGAACACTGAAGCTTTCTTT
TRBJ2-3 | TRBV10-3 | few | TRBD1 | CAISGTGTDTQYF | TGTGCCATCAGTGGGACAGGGACAGATACGCAGTATTTT
TRBJ2-5 | TRBV13 | NA | TRBD2 | CASSSGLSGARLYF | TGTGCCAGCAGCTCGGGGCTTAGCGGGGCGCGTCTGTACTTC
TRBJ1-5 | TRBV2 | NA | TRBD1 | CASSFDRAGGQPQHF | TGTGCCAGCAGTTTCGACAGGGCGGGAGGTCAGCCCCAGCATTTT
TRBJ2-7 | TRBV5-4 | NA | TRBD1 | CASSLVGTGGVEQYF | TGTGCCAGCAGCTTGGTAGGGACAGGGGGCGTCGAGCAGTACTTC
TRBJ2-4 | TRBV6-5 | NA | TRBD1 | CASRDHRGENIQYF | TGTGCCAGCAGAGACCACAGGGGAGAAAACATTCAGTACTTC
TRBJ1-2 | TRBV12-3/TRBV12-4 | few | NA | CASRLTGFYGYTF | TGTGCCAGCAGATTGACAGGATTCTATGGCTACACCTTC
TRBJ2-2 | TRBV5-4 | NA | NA | CASSFGADTGELFF | TGTGCCAGCAGCTTCGGGGCCGACACCGGGGAGCTGTTTTTT
TRBJ1-2 | TRBV12-3/TRBV12-4 | NA | NA | CASSLQENYGYTF | TGTGCCAGCAGTTTACAGGAAAACTATGGCTACACCTTC
TRBJ1-4 | TRBV28 | NA | NA | CASCHLDGATNEKLFF | TGTGCCAGCTGCCACCTCGACGGTGCAACTAATGAAAAACTGTTTTTT
TRBJ2-7 | TRBV30 | NA | TRBD1 | CAGARDRGREQYF | TGTGCCGGGGCCCGGGACAGGGGGCGCGAGCAGTACTTC
TRBJ2-4 | TRBV28 | NA | TRBD1 | CASSQQGTVAKNIQYF | TGTGCCAGCAGTCAACAGGGGACCGTAGCCAAAAACATTCAGTACTTC
TRBJ2-7 | TRBV29-1 | NA | TRBD1 | CSVTGTGAGSIEQYF | TGCAGCGTTACCGGGACAGGCGCTGGATCTATCGAGCAGTACTTC
TRBJ1-5 | TRBV28 | once | NA | CASSSEQNYSNQPQHF | TGTGCCAGCAGTTCAGAACAGAACTATAGCAATCAGCCCCAGCATTTT
TRBJ2-5 | TRBV5-1 | NA | NA | CASCPLGGETQYF | TGCGCCAGCTGTCCACTGGGGGGAGAGACCCAGTACTTC
TRBJ1-1 | TRBV1 | NA | NA | CTSSQEGRDRVTHTEAFF | TGCACCAGCAGCCAAGAGGGCCGGGACAGGGTAACACACACTGAAGCTTTCTTT
TRBJ2-3 | TRBV9 | NA | TRBD2 | CASSVAPLAGIEDTQYF | TGTGCCAGCAGCGTAGCCCCACTAGCGGGGATTGAAGATACGCAGTATTTT
TRBJ1-1 | TRBV10-3 | NA | NA | CAIRGQYTEAFF | TGTGCCATCAGGGGGCAATACACTGAAGCTTTCTTT
TRBJ1-4 | TRBV10-3 | few | NA | CAIRAGEYEKLFF | TGTGCCATCAGGGCCGGGGAGTATGAAAAACTGTTTTTT
TRBJ1-2 | TRBV28 | few | NA | CASSLGAYGYTF | TGTGCCAGCAGCCTCGGGGCCTATGGCTACACCTTC
TRBJ1-1 | TRBV13 | NA | NA | CASSLEGLGAFF | TGTGCCAGCAGCTTAGAGGGGCTCGGGGCTTTCTTT
TRBJ2-1 | TRBV12-5 | NA | TRBD2 | CASGSESGGSYNEQFF | TGTGCTAGTGGTTCAGAGAGCGGGGGTTCCTACAATGAGCAGTTCTTC
TRBJ2-7 | TRBV5-1 | NA | NA | CASSVRGYEQYF | TGCGCCAGCAGCGTCCGGGGGTACGAGCAGTACTTC
TRBJ2-2 | TRBV6-6 | few | NA | CASRTGNTGELFF | TGTGCCAGCAGGACGGGGAACACCGGGGAGCTGTTTTTT
TRBJ2-2 | TRBV12-5 | NA | NA | CASQGPGELFF | TGTGCTAGTCAGGGACCCGGGGAGCTGTTTTTT
TRBJ1-1 | TRBV28 | NA | NA | CASSFQGGGTEAFF | TGTGCCAGCAGTTTTCAGGGAGGTGGGACTGAAGCTTTCTTT
TRBJ1-2 | TRBV6-5 | large | TRBD1 | CASSYGGQPYGYTF | TGTGCCAGCAGTTACGGGGGACAGCCGTATGGCTACACCTTC
TRBJ2-7 | TRBV19 | NA | TRBD1 | CASSPGQTYEQYF | TGTGCCAGTAGTCCGGGACAGACCTACGAGCAGTACTTC
TRBJ1-1 | TRBV18 | few | TRBD1 | CASSHTGVPKMNTEAFF | TGTGCCAGCTCACACACAGGGGTTCCCAAAATGAACACTGAAGCTTTCTTT
TRBJ2-2 | TRBV5-5 | NA | NA | CASSTTSTAGELFF | TGTGCCAGCAGCACCACTAGCACCGCCGGGGAGCTGTTTTTT
TRBJ1-1 | TRBV18 | few | TRBD1 | CASSPARGRNTEAFF | TGTGCCAGCTCACCGGCCAGGGGGAGGAACACTGAAGCTTTCTTT
TRBJ2-5 | TRBV28 | NA | NA | CASSSRQVGETQYF | TGTGCCAGCAGTTCCCGACAGGTTGGGGAGACCCAGTACTTC
TRBJ2-5 | TRBV30 | NA | TRBD1 | CAQGQGQETQYF | TGTGCCCAAGGACAGGGGCAAGAGACCCAGTACTTC
TRBJ2-7 | TRBV9 | NA | NA | CASSVDPRWGTKGEQYF | TGTGCCAGCAGCGTAGATCCCCGTTGGGGGACGAAGGGCGAGCAGTACTTC
TRBJ1-3 | TRBV12-3/TRBV12-4 | once | TRBD1 | CASSLSTGYTIYF | TGTGCCAGCAGTCTGTCGACAGGGTACACCATATATTTT
TRBJ2-1 | TRBV30 | few | TRBD2 | CACTAAGGRNNEQFF | TGTGCCTGCACTGCAGCGGGGGGGCGCAACAATGAGCAGTTCTTC
TRBJ1-4 | TRBV6-5 | NA | NA | CASNVEQKLFF | TGTGCCAGCAATGTTGAACAAAAACTGTTTTTT
TRBJ2-1 | TRBV7-3 | NA | NA | CASSPGAGSYNEQFF | TGTGCCAGCAGTCCTGGTGCGGGCTCCTACAATGAGCAGTTCTTC
TRBJ2-1 | TRBV14 | few | NA | CASSQDLTTEQFF | TGTGCCAGCAGCCAAGATTTAACGACGGAGCAGTTCTTC
TRBJ2-5 | TRBV15 | NA | NA | CATRRGGGETQYF | TGTGCCACCAGGCGAGGGGGAGGGGAGACCCAGTACTTC
TRBJ2-2 | TRBV4-3 | once | TRBD1 | CASSRDRGNTGELFF | TGCGCCAGCAGCCGGGACAGGGGGAACACCGGGGAGCTGTTTTTT
TRBJ2-3 | TRBV5-1 | NA | TRBD1 | CASSLARGDTQYF | TGCGCCAGCAGCTTGGCCAGGGGGGATACGCAGTATTTT
TRBJ1-2 | TRBV6-2/TRBV6-3 | NA | NA | CASSYRGFYGYTF | TGTGCCAGCAGTTACAGGGGCTTCTATGGCTACACCTTC
TRBJ1-1 | TRBV12-3/TRBV12-4 | NA | NA | CASSPEMNTEAFF | TGTGCCAGCAGTCCAGAAATGAACACTGAAGCTTTCTTT
TRBJ2-3 | TRBV29-1 | NA | NA | CSVGSKVGTDTQYF | TGCAGCGTTGGCTCCAAGGTCGGCACAGATACGCAGTATTTT
TRBJ2-7 | TRBV28 | NA | NA | CASSSGLSEQYF | TGTGCCAGCAGCTCGGGACTTTCCGAGCAGTACTTC
TRBJ1-5 | TRBV28 | NA | TRBD1 | CASSLMGQGIQPQHF | TGTGCCAGCAGTTTAATGGGACAGGGGATACAGCCCCAGCATTTT
TRBJ2-3 | TRBV30 | once | NA | CAWSEGFSTDTQYF | TGTGCCTGGAGTGAAGGTTTTAGCACAGATACGCAGTATTTT
TRBJ2-6 | TRBV5-1 | NA | TRBD2 | CARRWGPGGSMSGANVLTF | TGCGCCCGCCGCTGGGGGCCGGGGGGGAGCATGTCTGGGGCCAACGTCCTGACTTTC
TRBJ1-4 | TRBV15 | NA | NA | CATSRDEGEKLFF | TGTGCCACCAGCAGAGATGAGGGCGAAAAACTGTTTTTT
TRBJ1-2 | TRBV9 | NA | NA | CASSVTGTPSNGYTF | TGTGCCAGCAGCGTAACCGGGACACCGTCTAATGGCTACACCTTC
TRBJ1-2 | TRBV28 | NA | NA | CASSLGWAGGGYTF | TGTGCCAGCAGTTTAGGGTGGGCCGGCGGTGGCTACACCTTC
TRBJ2-2 | TRBV14 | NA | TRBD2 | CASSRTSGNTGELFF | TGTGCCAGCAGCAGGACTAGCGGGAACACCGGGGAGCTGTTTTTT
TRBJ2-7 | TRBV6-5 | NA | NA | CASSFQTQQYF | TGTGCCAGCAGTTTCCAAACTCAGCAGTACTTC